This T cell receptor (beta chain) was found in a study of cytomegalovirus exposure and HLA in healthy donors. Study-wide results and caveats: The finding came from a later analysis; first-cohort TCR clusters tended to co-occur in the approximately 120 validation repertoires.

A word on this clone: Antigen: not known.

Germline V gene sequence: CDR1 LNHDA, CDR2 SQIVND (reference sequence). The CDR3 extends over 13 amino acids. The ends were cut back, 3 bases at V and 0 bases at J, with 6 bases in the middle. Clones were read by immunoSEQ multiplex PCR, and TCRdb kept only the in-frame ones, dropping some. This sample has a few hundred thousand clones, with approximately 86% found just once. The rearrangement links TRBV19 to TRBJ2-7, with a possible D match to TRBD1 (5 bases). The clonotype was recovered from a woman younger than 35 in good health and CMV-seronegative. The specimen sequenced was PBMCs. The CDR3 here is CASSMTVSYEQYF. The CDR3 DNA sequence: TGTGCCAGTAGTATGACAGTCTCCTACGAGCAGTACTTC.